These T cell receptor beta chains were read from a single sample in a study of T cell responses to AZD1222 COVID-19 vaccine. TCRdb's table, derived via immunoSEQ multiplex PCR, lists solely in-frame clones and lacks some. The sample has 180,000 or so clones, over 80% seen once; the top ten hold about 1%. The source material was peripheral blood, sampled 28 days after the second dose of the MenACWY control vaccine. The source of these receptors is an adult who received the MenACWY meningococcal vaccine as a control. CDR3s include the opening cysteine and the closing phenylalanine or tryptophan. The D gene is left open where the match is weak. Clone size, where shown, is once, few, many, or a class for clones that have expanded.

J gene | D gene | V gene | clone size | CDR3 protein
TRBJ2-5 | NA | TRBV7-8 | few | CASSLARRETQYF
TRBJ1-2 | NA | TRBV5-1 | NA | CASSFNIDGYTF
TRBJ1-1 | NA | TRBV12-3/TRBV12-4 | few | CASKGRVNTEAFF
TRBJ1-2 | NA | TRBV5-1 | NA | CASREGTGYTF
TRBJ2-5 | TRBD2 | TRBV7-8 | NA | CASGTSGQETQYF
TRBJ1-2 | NA | TRBV7-8 | NA | CASSRRRTPYGYTF
TRBJ1-4 | NA | TRBV5-5 | NA | CASSLMQGSREKLFF
TRBJ2-4 | NA | TRBV4-3 | NA | CASSHTTGRSPQNIQYF
TRBJ2-7 | NA | TRBV19 | once | CASRGLSREQYF
TRBJ1-6 | NA | TRBV27 | NA | CASSLLGGPYSPLHF
TRBJ1-2 | NA | TRBV7-6 | NA | CASSSLGQLKSGYTF
TRBJ1-5 | NA | TRBV5-1 | NA | CASSLVPDQPQHF
TRBJ1-4 | TRBD1 | TRBV7-9 | NA | CASSSDRANVPEKLFF
TRBJ2-5 | NA | TRBV7-8 | few | CASSPGTQYF
TRBJ1-6 | NA | TRBV5-4 | NA | CASSSRGVANSPLHF
TRBJ1-6 | NA | TRBV7-9 | NA | CASSLGNSPLHF
TRBJ2-7 | NA | TRBV4-3 | NA | CASSQAPGLEQYF
TRBJ2-6 | NA | TRBV11-3 | NA | CASSPAKGSGANVLTF
TRBJ1-2 | NA | TRBV2 | NA | CASSGSTNYGYTF
TRBJ1-5 | NA | TRBV28 | NA | CASSSIIEGQPQHF
TRBJ2-3 | TRBD2 | TRBV10-3 | NA | CAISSLAAGTDTQYF
TRBJ1-1 | TRBD1 | TRBV5-4 | NA | CASSPWTGVNTEAFF
TRBJ2-2 | NA | TRBV5-1 | NA | CASRGTVAAGELFF
TRBJ1-1 | NA | TRBV7-8 | once | CASSPLRNTEAFF
TRBJ1-2 | TRBD1 | TRBV3-1/TRBV3-2 | NA | CASSHEGALNYGYTF
TRBJ1-1 | TRBD1 | TRBV10-1 | NA | CASRGQGRTEAFF
TRBJ1-1 | NA | TRBV10-3 | NA | CAISEAENTEAFF
TRBJ1-1 | TRBD1 | TRBV6-2/TRBV6-3 | NA | CASSLGGPHTEAFF
TRBJ1-5 | NA | TRBV27 | NA | CASSLLGNQPQHF
TRBJ1-2 | TRBD1 | TRBV6-1 | NA | CASGDRENYGYTF
TRBJ1-1 | NA | TRBV6-5 | NA | CASSPGLNTEAFF
TRBJ1-5 | NA | TRBV18 | NA | CASSPRQDNQPQHF
TRBJ1-3 | NA | TRBV11-2 | once | CASSLETAAGNTIYF
TRBJ1-5 | TRBD1 | TRBV6-6 | once | CASSLGQGGYQPQHF
TRBJ1-2 | TRBD1 | TRBV6-5 | NA | CASRRTGTGDGYTF
TRBJ1-2 | NA | TRBV6-5 | once | CASSYPGHAGYTF
TRBJ2-7 | TRBD2 | TRBV2 | NA | CASSEEAGLRSEQYF
TRBJ1-1 | NA | TRBV3-1/TRBV3-2 | NA | CASSQTANTEAFF
TRBJ1-1 | NA | TRBV12-3/TRBV12-4 | NA | CASSLKGSTEAFF
TRBJ2-3 | NA | TRBV7-2 | NA | CASSLLTGGGADTQYF
TRBJ2-1 | NA | TRBV2 | NA | CASSMGGAEQFF
TRBJ2-7 | NA | TRBV4-2 | NA | CASSQEWVAHYEQYF
TRBJ1-1 | NA | TRBV18 | NA | CASSPGTEAFF
TRBJ1-2 | NA | TRBV25-1 | NA | CASSGLGLGYTF
TRBJ1-4 | NA | TRBV19 | NA | CATRNQETNEKLFF
TRBJ1-1 | TRBD1 | TRBV28 | NA | CASNTGERSEAFF
TRBJ2-7 | TRBD1 | TRBV5-1 | few | CASSFETGVYEQYF
TRBJ1-2 | NA | TRBV6-1 | NA | CASSERYADGYTF
TRBJ1-3 | NA | TRBV3-1/TRBV3-2 | NA | CASSQVTVSGNTIYF
TRBJ1-5 | NA | TRBV30 | NA | CAWSLGMSNQPQHF